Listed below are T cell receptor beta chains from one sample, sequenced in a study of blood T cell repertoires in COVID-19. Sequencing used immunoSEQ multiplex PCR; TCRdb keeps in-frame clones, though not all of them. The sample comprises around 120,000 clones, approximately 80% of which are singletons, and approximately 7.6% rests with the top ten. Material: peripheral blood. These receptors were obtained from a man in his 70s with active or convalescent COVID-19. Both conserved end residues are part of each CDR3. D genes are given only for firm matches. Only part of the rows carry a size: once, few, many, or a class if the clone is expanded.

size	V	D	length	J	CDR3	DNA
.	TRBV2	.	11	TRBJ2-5	CASSPKETQYF	TGTGCCAGCAGCCCTAAAGAGACCCAGTACTTC
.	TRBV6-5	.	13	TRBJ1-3	CASTDEDGNTIYF	TGTGCCAGCACCGACGAGGATGGAAACACCATATATTTT
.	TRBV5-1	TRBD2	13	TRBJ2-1	CASSGGQLNEQFF	TGCGCCAGCTCGGGAGGCCAGCTTAATGAGCAGTTCTTC
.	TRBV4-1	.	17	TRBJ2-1	CASSQKAGASSYNEQFF	TGCGCCAGCAGCCAAAAGGCGGGGGCGAGCTCCTACAATGAGCAGTTCTTC
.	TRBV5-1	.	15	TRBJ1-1	CASSLVGRVDTEAFF	TGCGCCAGCAGCTTGGTAGGCAGGGTCGACACTGAAGCTTTCTTT
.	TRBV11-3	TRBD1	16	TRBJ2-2	CASSPGTASNTGELFF	TGTGCCAGCTCCCCCGGGACAGCATCGAACACCGGGGAGCTGTTTTTT
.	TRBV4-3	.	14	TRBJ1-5	CASSQDQVYQPQHF	TGCGCCAGCAGCCAAGACCAGGTTTATCAGCCCCAGCATTTT
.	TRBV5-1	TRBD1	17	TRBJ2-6	CASSSGQGALGANVLTF	TGCGCCAGCAGCTCCGGACAGGGGGCGCTTGGGGCCAACGTCCTGACTTTC
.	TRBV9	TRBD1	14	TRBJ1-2	CASSAGTVNYGYTF	TGTGCCAGCAGCGCGGGGACAGTTAACTATGGCTACACCTTC
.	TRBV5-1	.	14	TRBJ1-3	CASSRTGSGNTIYF	TGCGCCAGCAGCCGGACGGGGTCTGGAAACACCATATATTTT
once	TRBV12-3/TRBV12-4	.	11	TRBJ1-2	CASGRGNGYTF	TGTGCCAGCGGTAGGGGCAATGGCTACACCTTC
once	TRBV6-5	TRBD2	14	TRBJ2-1	CASRLTSGGNEQFF	TGTGCCAGCAGACTCACTAGCGGGGGGAATGAGCAGTTCTTC
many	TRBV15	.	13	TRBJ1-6	CATSVLLSSPLHF	TGTGCCACCAGCGTTCTACTATCCTCACCCCTCCACTTT
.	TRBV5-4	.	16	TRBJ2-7	CASSLAGRGRSYEQYF	TGTGCCAGCAGCTTGGCGGGGCGGGGTCGCTCCTACGAGCAGTACTTC
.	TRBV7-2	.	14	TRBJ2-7	CASSSQTGTYEQYF	TGTGCCAGCAGCTCCCAGACAGGAACCTACGAGCAGTACTTC
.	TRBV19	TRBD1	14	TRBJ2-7	CASSIRQGDYEQYF	TGTGCCAGTAGTATTCGCCAGGGGGACTACGAGCAGTACTTC
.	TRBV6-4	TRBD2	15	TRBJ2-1	CASSVTSGGADEQFF	TGTGCCAGCAGTGTTACTAGCGGGGGGGCCGATGAGCAGTTCTTC
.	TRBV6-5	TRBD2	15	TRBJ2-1	CASSYLAGGGNEQFF	TGTGCCAGCAGTTATTTAGCGGGAGGCGGCAATGAGCAGTTCTTC
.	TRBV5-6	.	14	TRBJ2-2	CASSSGLWTGELFF	TGTGCCAGCAGCTCCGGACTCTGGACCGGGGAGCTGTTTTTT
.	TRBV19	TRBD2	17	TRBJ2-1	CASRDSQGLAGNNEQFF	TGTGCCAGTAGAGACAGCCAGGGCCTAGCGGGCAACAATGAGCAGTTCTTC
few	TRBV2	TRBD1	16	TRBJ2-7	CASSGAGGFISYEQYF	TGTGCCAGCAGTGGAGCAGGGGGCTTCATCAGCTACGAGCAGTACTTC
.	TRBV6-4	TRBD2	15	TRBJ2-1	CASSKLAGVIDEQFF	TGTGCCAGCAGTAAACTAGCGGGGGTAATCGATGAGCAGTTCTTC
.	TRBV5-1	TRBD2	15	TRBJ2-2	CASSFKRGGPGELFF	TGCGCCAGCAGCTTTAAGCGGGGGGGCCCCGGGGAGCTGTTTTTT
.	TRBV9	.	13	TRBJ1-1	CASSQEVNTEAFF	TGTGCCAGCAGTCAGGAGGTGAACACTGAAGCTTTCTTT
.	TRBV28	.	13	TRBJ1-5	CASSLRVGRPQHF	TGTGCCAGCAGTTTGCGGGTCGGTCGGCCCCAGCATTTT
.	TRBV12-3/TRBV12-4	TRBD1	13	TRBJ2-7	CASRTGTGGEQYF	TGTGCCAGCAGGACCGGGACAGGGGGCGAGCAGTACTTC
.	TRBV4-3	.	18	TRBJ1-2	CASSQELPRAGSSYGYTF	TGCGCCAGCAGCCAAGAGTTACCCCGAGCGGGATCGAGCTATGGCTACACCTTC
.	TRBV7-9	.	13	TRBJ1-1	CASSKQQDTEAFF	TGTGCCAGCAGCAAGCAACAGGACACTGAAGCTTTCTTT
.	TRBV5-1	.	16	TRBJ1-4	CASSRERAAPNEKLFF	TGCGCCAGCAGCCGGGAGAGGGCAGCGCCTAATGAAAAACTGTTTTTT
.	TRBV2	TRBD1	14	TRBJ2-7	CASSEDRDTYEQYF	TGTGCCAGCAGCGAGGACAGGGACACATACGAGCAGTACTTC
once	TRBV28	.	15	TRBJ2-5	CASSLPRQFQETQYF	TGTGCCAGCAGTTTACCGAGACAGTTCCAAGAGACCCAGTACTTC
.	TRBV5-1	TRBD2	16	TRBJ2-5	CASSPTSGRAGETQYF	TGCGCCAGCAGCCCGACTAGCGGGAGGGCCGGTGAGACCCAGTACTTC
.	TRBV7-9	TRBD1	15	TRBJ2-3	CASSLAGQGADTQYF	TGTGCCAGCAGCTTAGCGGGACAGGGGGCAGATACGCAGTATTTT
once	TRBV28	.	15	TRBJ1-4	CASRHGGGTDEKLFF	TGTGCCAGCAGGCACGGGGGTGGGACCGATGAAAAACTGTTTTTT
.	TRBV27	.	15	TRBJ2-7	CASSLSSRGRYEQYF	TGTGCCAGCAGTTTAAGTTCCCGGGGTAGGTACGAGCAGTACTTC
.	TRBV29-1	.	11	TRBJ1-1	CSVAVTAEAFF	TGCAGCGTTGCGGTAACGGCTGAAGCTTTCTTT